These 22 T cell receptor beta chains came from one sample sequenced in a study of T cells in Graves' hyperthyroidism and ophthalmopathy. TCR beta CDR3 regions were amplified from RNA. The HTBI primer set served for first-round RT-PCR of the TCR CDR3. TCRdb re-called the multiplex PCR reads with MiXCR, one entry per CDR3 protein. The table lists some 570,000 distinct CDR3 sequences, roughly 15% of them singletons. Specimen: blood. The receptors stem from a woman between 18 and 29 years old with Graves' ophthalmopathy.

This clonotype was seen many times. The V and J genes are TRBV30 and TRBJ2-7, with D perhaps being TRBD1 or TRBD2 (5 bases each). Trimming pared 1 base from V and 5 bases from J, leaving 15 bases between. The CDR3 has 14 residues. CDR1 is GTSNPN and CDR2 is SVGIG in the germline V gene (reference sequence). The CDR3 here is CAWSANRRVNEQYF. CDR3 nucleotides: TGTGCCTGGAGTGCTAACAGGCGGGTCAACGAGCAGTACTTC.

The sample holds many counts of this clonotype. The chain links TRBV11-3 to TRBJ2-1; 12 bases agree with TRBD2. V shed 1 base and J 6 bases; nucleotides not matched to a gene: 7. Germline V CDR1 and CDR2: SGHNT, YENEEA. The CDR3 is made up of 17 amino acids. CDR3 residues: CASSLAPLAGGPNEQFF. DNA of the CDR3: TGTGCCAGCAGCTTAGCCCCCCTAGCGGGAGGGCCCAATGAGCAGTTCTTC.

A few counts support this clonotype. The chain carries TRBV30 and TRBJ1-5, with D possibly matching TRBD1 (5 bases). The CDR3 loop spans 12 amino acids. V lost 6 bases and J 8 bases, leaving 14 bases between the germline ends. CDR1 GTSNPN and CDR2 SVGIG come from the germline V gene (reference sequence). Written as DNA, the CDR3 is TGTGCCTGTGACACTGGGGGAAAGCCCCAGCATTTT. Protein: CACDTGGKPQHF.

The V call is TRBV12-3 or TRBV12-4, the J call TRBJ1-2; D call uncertain. The CDR3 runs 13 residues. V was shortened by 8 bases and J by 4 bases, with 14 bases between the two germline ends. The CDR3 DNA reads as TGTGCCAGCGGCCCTGGGCAAATCTATGGCTACACCTTC. Residues: CASGPGQIYGYTF.

In its sample, this clonotype was seen many times. V usage is TRBV27 and J usage is TRBJ2-7, with TRBD2 as a possible D gene (6 bases). The CDR3 totals 14 residues. Trimming removed 2 bases from V and 4 bases from J, with 12 bases in between. Per the germline V gene, CDR1 is MNHEY and CDR2 is SMNVEV (reference sequence). CDR3 sequence: CASSLGREVYEQYF. The CDR3 DNA reads as TGTGCCAGCAGTTTAGGCAGGGAGGTGTACGAGCAGTACTTC.

This clonotype was seen ten or more times. The chain combines TRBV2 with TRBJ2-3; TRBD2 might be the D (5 bases). This CDR3 has 16 amino acids. In germline, CDR1 is SNHLY, CDR2 FYNNEI. V was shortened by 0 bases and J by 4 bases, with 14 bases between the two germline ends. The CDR3, as DNA: TGTGCCAGCAGTGAAGCGCGAGGGTTTAGCGCAGATACGCAGTATTTT. Amino acids: CASSEARGFSADTQYF.

In its sample, this clonotype was seen many times. This chain uses TRBV6-1 with TRBJ1-5; unclear D gene. The CDR3 contains 13 residues. The V gene's germline CDR1 is MNHNS and CDR2 SASEGT. Trimming left V 7 bases short and J 1 base short, with 8 bases between. For the CDR3, the DNA is TGTGCCAGCACCCCGGGGAGCAATCAGCCCCAGCATTTT. As protein: CASTPGSNQPQHF.

This clonotype was counted only a few times. The V gene is TRBV27, the J gene TRBJ1-5, with D unresolved. Germline V lookup: CDR1 MNHEY, CDR2 SMNVEV (reference sequence). The CDR3 loop spans 14 amino acids. V gave up 3 bases and J gave up 3 bases, with 9 bases separating them. For the CDR3, the DNA is TGTGCCAGCAGTTTCATCGGGAACAATCAGCCCCAGCATTTT. Its protein product is CASSFIGNNQPQHF.

The CDR3 nucleotides are TGTGCCAGCGGCCAAGGACGGGGAGGCGGGAGGGCCTTAGAGACCCAGTACTTC. Encoded protein: CASGQGRGGGRALETQYF. The chain is built from TRBV11-2 and TRBJ2-5, with 9 bases aligning to TRBD2. V was clipped by 8 bases and J by 4 bases; unmatched bases: 20. The CDR3 consists of 18 residues. Germline values: CDR1 SGHAT, CDR2 FQNNGV.

This chain connects TRBV4-1 to TRBJ1-6; TRBD1 aligns across 9 bases. The CDR3 runs to 15 residues. The ends lost 4 bases at V and 8 bases at J; junction bases unmatched: 6. From germline, CDR1 is MGHRA and CDR2 YSYEKL. The CDR3 region is CASSRQQGADSPLHF. In DNA form, the CDR3 reads TGCGCCAGCAGCCGGCAACAGGGGGCTGATTCACCCCTCCACTTT.

This clonotype has ten or more counts. The rearrangement links TRBV3-1 to TRBJ1-3, with D perhaps TRBD1 (5 bases). The CDR3 runs 18 residues. Germline V gene lookup returns CDR1 LGHDT and CDR2 YNNKEL (reference sequence). With 0 bases removed from V and 0 bases from J, the gap between germline ends came to 15 bases. The CDR3 DNA is TGTGCCAGCAGCCAAGATAGGGTGGGACCAAGCTCTGGAAACACCATATATTTT. Its protein product is CASSQDRVGPSSGNTIYF.

The chain joins TRBV4-1 to TRBJ2-1, with D tentatively TRBD2 (5 bases). Germline CDR1 reads MGHRA; CDR2 reads YSYEKL. This CDR3 is 16 amino acids long. With 3 bases removed from V and 0 bases from J, the gap between germline ends came to 12 bases. This CDR3 is CASSQPQRSSYNEQFF. CDR3 bases: TGCGCCAGCAGCCAGCCTCAGCGGAGCTCCTACAATGAGCAGTTCTTC.

The chain recombines TRBV19 with TRBJ1-5; D is undetermined. V was clipped by 3 bases and J by 4 bases, with 22 bases between them. CDR1 and CDR2 from the germline V gene are LNHDA and SQIVND (reference sequence). The CDR3 sequence is 18 residues long. The DNA for the CDR3 is TGTGCCAGTAGTATCTTTAAGGTTTCTGGGGTAGGAAATCAGCCCCAGCATTTT. Translated: CASSIFKVSGVGNQPQHF.

The chain joins TRBV6-2 or TRBV6-3 to TRBJ1-1, with D unclear. Per the germline V gene, CDR1 is MNHEY and CDR2 is SVGEGT. This CDR3 comprises 14 residues. The V end was cut by 6 bases, the J end by 1 base, with 12 bases between. The CDR3 here is CASRELNRNTEAFF. CDR3 sequence (DNA): TGTGCCAGCAGGGAGTTGAACAGGAACACTGAAGCTTTCTTT.

This clonotype was seen a few times. The V gene is TRBV4-2, the J gene TRBJ2-2; no reliable D call. V was cut by 4 bases and J by 8 bases, with 29 bases left in between. This CDR3 is 19 amino acids long. Germline V CDR1 and CDR2: LGHNA, YNFKEQ. The CDR3 sequence: CASSPAEEGWTSRPGELFF. DNA for the CDR3: TGTGCCAGCAGCCCAGCTGAGGAAGGCTGGACCAGCCGCCCGGGGGAGCTGTTTTTT.

This clonotype was observed many times. V gene TRBV27 combines with J gene TRBJ1-5; D gene unclear. The V gene lost 6 bases and the J gene lost 5 bases, with 11 bases spanning the gap. The CDR3 extends over 13 amino acids. Germline CDR1 reads MNHEY; CDR2 reads SMNVEV (reference sequence). The CDR3, as DNA: TGTGCCAGCAGCTGGGGTAGGGATCAGCCCCAGCATTTT. This gives the protein CASSWGRDQPQHF.

The CDR3 is CASSYNLGARYGYTF. The DNA for the CDR3 is TGTGCCAGCAGTTACAATTTGGGGGCGCGTTATGGCTACACCTTC. This chain joins TRBV6-2 or TRBV6-3 and TRBJ1-2; tentative D call: TRBD1 (6 bases). The V end was cut by 2 bases, the J end by 5 bases, with 15 bases between. In germline, CDR1 is MNHEY, CDR2 SVGEGT. The length of the CDR3 is 15 residues.

This clonotype was found many times. The chain's CDR3 is CASSRTGYTEAFF. CDR3 coding DNA: TGTGCCAGCAGCCGGACAGGGTACACTGAAGCTTTCTTT. The rearrangement joins TRBV5-6 to TRBJ1-1; 8 nucleotides align to TRBD1. V lost 4 bases, J lost 3 bases, and 2 bases stayed unmatched. The CDR3 extends over 13 amino acids. Per the germline V gene, CDR1 is SGHDT and CDR2 is YYEEEE.

The chain links TRBV5-1 to TRBJ2-1; possible D gene TRBD2, 5 bases. The length of the CDR3 is 15 residues. V gave up 4 bases and J gave up 0 bases, with 11 bases separating them. Germline assignment: CDR1 SGHRS and CDR2 YFSETQ. CDR3 DNA sequence: TGCGCCAGCAGCCCCTTTGGGAGCTCCTACAATGAGCAGTTCTTC. As protein: CASSPFGSSYNEQFF.

This chain connects TRBV27 to TRBJ2-2, with TRBD1 as a possible D gene (6 bases). The CDR3 extends over 12 amino acids. Germline lookup yields CDR1 MNHEY and CDR2 SMNVEV (reference sequence). V was cut by 3 bases and J by 7 bases, with 6 bases left in between. For the CDR3, the DNA is TGTGCCAGCAGTTTCAGGGGCGGGGAGCTGTTTTTT. It codes for CASSFRGGELFF.

The J gene is TRBJ2-4, the V gene TRBV5-6; 7 bases align to TRBD2. Germline V CDR1 and CDR2: SGHDT, YYEEEE. CDR3 length: 17 residues. V gave up 0 bases and J gave up 1 base; unmatched junction bases: 7. The CDR3 DNA reads as TGTGCCAGCAGCTTGGGTACAGCGGGGTACGCCAAAAACATTCAGTACTTC. It is translated as CASSLGTAGYAKNIQYF. Together with reference TRBV5-6 and TRBJ2-4, the CDR3 gives the full variable domain: DAGVTQSPTHLIKTRGQQVTLRCSPKSGHDTVSWYQQALGQGPQFIFQYYEEEERQRGNFPDRFSGHQFPNYSSELNVNALLLGDSALYLCASSLGTAGYAKNIQYFGAGTRLSVL.

This clonotype occurred many times. The rearrangement joins TRBV3-1 to TRBJ2-3, with D maybe TRBD2 (6 bases). In germline, CDR1 is LGHDT, CDR2 YNNKEL (reference sequence). The length of the CDR3 is 17 residues. V lost 3 bases and J 0 bases, leaving 16 bases between the germline ends. This chain's CDR3 is CASSQPQAGQSTDTQYF. DNA of the CDR3: TGTGCCAGCAGCCAGCCTCAAGCGGGCCAGAGCACAGATACGCAGTATTTT.